The 21 T cell receptor beta chains below were found in one sample sequenced in a study of T-cell memory formation after mild COVID-19. TCRdb called the 5' RACE reads again in MiXCR, with one record for every CDR3 protein. The sample has about 160,000 distinct CDR3 sequences; around 30% are singletons. Specimen: PBMCs or a T cell subset sorted from them (not recorded which). These receptors were collected from an adult woman who had mild COVID-19 (a few samples of this study predate the infection). Cell type and time point are not known.

V and J are TRBV20-1 and TRBJ2-5; D may correspond to TRBD1 or TRBD2 (5 bases each). Germline CDR1 and CDR2: DFQATT and SNEGSKA (reference sequence). V lost 6 bases to trimming and J lost 5 bases, with 19 bases between them. The CDR3 is 14 amino acids. The CDR3 spells CSAEPTGARETQYF. For the CDR3, the DNA is TGCAGTGCCGAGCCGACCGGGGCGAGGGAGACCCAGTACTTC.

The chain has TRBV4-1 and TRBJ2-7; no definite D call. This CDR3 region has 15 residues. Germline CDR1 is MGHRA and CDR2 is YSYEKL. Trimming took 0 bases from V and 2 from J, leaving 11 bases between them. The chain's CDR3 is CASSQDFRSPYEQYF. Here the CDR3 DNA reads TGCGCCAGCAGCCAAGATTTTCGAAGCCCCTACGAGCAGTACTTC.

This clonotype was counted only a few times. This chain connects TRBV7-3 to TRBJ2-5; the match to TRBD1 covers 10 bases. V lost 3 bases and J lost 4; bases outside the gene matches: 11. This CDR3 region has 17 residues. Germline V gives CDR1 SGHTA, CDR2 FQGTGA. The CDR3 region is CASSLMPRDRGRETQYF. DNA of the CDR3: TGTGCCAGCAGCTTGATGCCCCGGGACAGGGGAAGAGAGACCCAGTACTTC.

This clonotype was picked up a small number of times. Here the CDR3 reads CASSLTRSGGELFF. The CDR3 DNA reads as TGCGCCAGCAGCTTGACCAGATCCGGAGGGGAGCTGTTTTTT. This chain uses TRBV5-1 with TRBJ2-2; D unresolved. The germline CDR1 and CDR2 sequences are SGHRS and YFSETQ. The CDR3 has 14 amino acids. Trimming removed 1 base from V and 8 bases from J, with 12 bases in between.

This clonotype has only a few counts. The chain employs TRBV29-1 and TRBJ1-2; weak D call: TRBD1 (5 bases). Germline loops: CDR1 SQVTM, CDR2 ANQGSEA. This CDR3 has 17 residues. Trimming left V 0 bases short and J 4 bases short, with 21 bases between. The DNA of the CDR3 is TGCAGCGTTGAAGATCTTGGGCCAGGGCGCTACCTCTATGGCTACACCTTC. This sequence encodes CSVEDLGPGRYLYGYTF.

The rearrangement joins TRBV6-5 to TRBJ2-7; 7 bases align to TRBD1. V was pared by 0 bases and J by 2 bases, with 4 bases of the junction left unmatched. CDR1 and CDR2 from the germline V gene are MNHEY and SVGAGI. There are 15 residues in the CDR3. The CDR3 sequence is CASSYSTGIPYEQYF. CDR3 sequence (DNA): TGTGCCAGCAGTTACTCGACAGGGATCCCCTACGAGCAGTACTTC.

The rearrangement joins TRBV21-1 to TRBJ2-6; TRBD2, the table's D call, lacks a check against the DNA. TRBV21-1 is a pseudogene segment. CDR3 length equals 19 residues. Here the CDR3 reads CASSSLAGGKLGGANVLTF. DNA for the CDR3: TGTGCCAGCAGCAGCCTAGCGGGAGGGAAGCTTGGTGGGGCCAACGTCCTGACTTTC.

The chain is built from TRBV4-1 and TRBJ2-7, with D tentatively TRBD2 (5 bases). CDR1 MGHRA and CDR2 YSYEKL come from the germline V gene. Trimming took 1 base from V and 0 from J, leaving 16 bases between them. CDR3 size: 17 residues. CDR3 sequence (DNA): TGCGCCAGCAGCCAAGTGGGTTTGAGGGAAGGCTCCTACGAGCAGTACTTC. Protein sequence: CASSQVGLREGSYEQYF.

This clonotype was observed a few times. The chain has TRBV12-3 or TRBV12-4 and TRBJ1-1; maybe TRBD1 (6 bases). The CDR3 runs 13 residues. V was clipped by 6 bases and J by 7 bases, with 15 bases between them. The CDR3 DNA is TGTGCCAGCAGCGCCTCCGAGGGGGGTGAAGCTTTCTTT. It yields the protein CASSASEGGEAFF.

This clonotype came up a few times. The rearrangement links TRBV10-3 to TRBJ2-3; D gene unclear. V was clipped by 1 base and J by 5 bases, with 13 bases between them. This CDR3 has 15 amino acids. Germline CDR1 reads ENHRY; CDR2 reads SYGVKD. CDR3 amino acids: CAISEYGNSGDTQYF. Written as DNA, the CDR3 is TGTGCCATCAGTGAGTACGGCAATTCGGGAGATACGCAGTATTTT.

The table lists this clonotype with a few counts. V and J are TRBV6-5 and TRBJ1-1; possibly TRBD1 for D (5 bases). Trimming removed 0 bases from V and 4 bases from J, with 15 bases in between. The CDR3 sequence is 16 residues long. Germline V gives CDR1 MNHEY, CDR2 SVGAGI. As DNA, the CDR3 is TGTGCCAGCAGTTACTCAGTCTCCGGGGGGACCACTGAAGCTTTCTTT. Protein product: CASSYSVSGGTTEAFF.

At least ten counts were recorded for this clonotype. This chain uses TRBV5-6 with TRBJ2-1, with D perhaps matching TRBD1 (5 bases). Germline CDR1 and CDR2: SGHDT and YYEEEE. This CDR3 spans 12 amino acids. Trimming removed 0 bases at V and 8 bases at J, with 6 bases between. Here the CDR3 reads CASSLVGDEQFF. The CDR3 DNA sequence: TGTGCCAGCAGCTTGGTAGGGGATGAGCAGTTCTTC.

V and J are TRBV7-9 and TRBJ1-3; a possible D gene is TRBD1 (5 bases). Between the trimmed V and J ends, which lost 9 bases and 0 bases, there was a span of 15 bases. Looked up from germline, CDR1 is SEHNR and CDR2 is FQNEAQ (reference sequence). The length of the CDR3 is 15 residues. The CDR3 spells CASWGTQSSGNTIYF. The CDR3 DNA reads as TGTGCCAGTTGGGGGACTCAGAGCTCTGGAAACACCATATATTTT. Variable domain in full (rest from reference TRBV7-9 and TRBJ1-3): DTGVSQNPRHKITKRGQNVTFRCDPISEHNRLYWYRQTLGQGPEFLTYFQNEAQLEKSRLLSDRFSAERPKGSFSTLEIQRTEQGDSAMYLCASWGTQSSGNTIYFGEGSWLTVV.

The gene calls are TRBV12-3 or TRBV12-4 and TRBJ1-1; TRBD1 matches at 7 bases. V was clipped by 1 base and J by 4 bases; unmatched bases: 6. The CDR3 spans 15 residues. The CDR3 sequence: CASSLGQGGPTEAFF. DNA of the CDR3: TGTGCCAGCAGTTTAGGACAGGGAGGGCCCACTGAAGCTTTCTTT.

V gene TRBV11-2 combines with J gene TRBJ2-2, with no clear D. Trimming removed 4 bases from V and 0 bases from J, with 6 bases in between. The CDR3 consists of 14 residues. Germline loops: CDR1 SGHAT, CDR2 FQNNGV. The CDR3 coding sequence is TGTGCCAGCAGCTGGACCTCGAACACCGGGGAGCTGTTTTTT. Amino acid sequence: CASSWTSNTGELFF.

This chain joins TRBV6-5 and TRBJ1-5; 8 nucleotides match TRBD1. Losses at the gene ends were 6 bases for V and 3 bases for J; bases not matched to a gene: 7. Germline V lookup: CDR1 MNHEY, CDR2 SVGAGI. The CDR3 is made up of 15 amino acids. The CDR3 protein is CASRVTDRDNQPQHF. CDR3 coding DNA: TGTGCCAGCAGGGTGACGGACAGGGACAATCAGCCCCAGCATTTT.

This clonotype appeared a few times. V usage is TRBV6-2 or TRBV6-3 and J usage is TRBJ2-1, with unresolved D. The V end lost 4 bases, the J end lost 5 bases, and 12 bases lay between the germline ends. Germline CDR1 and CDR2: MNHEY and SVGEGT. This CDR3 is built from 14 residues. The CDR3 spells CASSSTQAHNEQFF. Written as DNA, the CDR3 is TGTGCCAGCAGTTCCACCCAGGCGCACAATGAGCAGTTCTTC.

V gene TRBV4-3 combines with J gene TRBJ2-7, with a tentative D call TRBD2 (5 bases). The CDR3 sequence is 15 residues long. V was cut by 1 base and J by 6 bases, with 16 bases left in between. Germline CDR1 reads LGHNA; CDR2 reads YSLEER. CDR3: CASSQGTSWSREQYF. Written as DNA, the CDR3 is TGCGCCAGCAGCCAAGGGACTTCCTGGTCGCGCGAGCAGTACTTC.

This clonotype was detected many times. This sequence joins TRBV28 and TRBJ2-7, with TRBD1 matching 9 bases. The CDR3 is 15 residues long. V dropped 5 bases and J dropped 0; count of bases not matched to a gene: 5. The germline V gene encodes CDR1 MDHEN and CDR2 SYDVKM. CDR3 amino acids: CASSTPGQGSYEQYF. As DNA, the CDR3 is TGTGCCAGCAGTACTCCGGGACAGGGCTCCTACGAGCAGTACTTC.

This clonotype was counted only a few times. The rearrangement joins TRBV14 to TRBJ2-7, with 9 bases lining up with TRBD2. After removal of 2 bases from V and 8 bases from J, the junction contained 7 bases not matched to a gene. CDR1 SGHDN and CDR2 FVKESK come from the germline V gene. CDR3 length: 14 residues. CDR3 protein: CASSQSGGLRKQYF. The CDR3 DNA reads TGTGCCAGCAGCCAAAGCGGGGGGCTAAGGAAGCAGTACTTC.

The chain couples TRBV7-2 to TRBJ2-3; TRBD2 matches 9 bases. The V segment lost 5 bases and the J segment 2 bases; nucleotides outside the gene matches: 14. The germline CDR1 and CDR2 sequences are SGHTA and FQGNSA. The length of the CDR3 is 18 residues. The CDR3 is CASSASGGTSKSTDTQYF. The CDR3, as DNA: TGTGCCAGCAGCGCCTCCGGGGGGACTAGCAAATCCACAGATACGCAGTATTTT.